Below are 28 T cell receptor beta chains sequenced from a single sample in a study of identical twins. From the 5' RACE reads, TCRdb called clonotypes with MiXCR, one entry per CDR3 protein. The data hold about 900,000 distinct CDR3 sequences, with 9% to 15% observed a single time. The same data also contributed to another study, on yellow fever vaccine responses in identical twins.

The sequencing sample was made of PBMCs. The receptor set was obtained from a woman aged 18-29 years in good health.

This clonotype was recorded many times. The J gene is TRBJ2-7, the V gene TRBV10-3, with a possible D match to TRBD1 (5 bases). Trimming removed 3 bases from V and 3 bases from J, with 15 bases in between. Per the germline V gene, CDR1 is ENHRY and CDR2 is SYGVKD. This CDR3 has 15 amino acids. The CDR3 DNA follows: TGTGCCATCAGTGATCAGGGTAAAGGGTACTACGAGCAGTACTTC. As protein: CAISDQGKGYYEQYF.

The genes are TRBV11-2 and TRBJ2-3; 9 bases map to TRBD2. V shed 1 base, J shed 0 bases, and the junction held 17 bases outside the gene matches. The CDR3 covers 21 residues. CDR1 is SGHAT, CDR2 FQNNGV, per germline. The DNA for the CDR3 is TGTGCCAGCAGCTTAGTTGTTTTTAGTGCTCTAGCGGGATATAGCACAGATACGCAGTATTTT. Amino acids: CASSLVVFSALAGYSTDTQYF.

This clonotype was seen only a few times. The CDR3 spells CASSPVQGSSNEQFF. Here the CDR3 DNA reads TGTGCCAGCAGCCCGGTGCAGGGTAGCTCCAATGAGCAGTTCTTC. V gene TRBV12-3 or TRBV12-4 combines with J gene TRBJ2-1; weak D call: TRBD1 (5 bases). CDR3 size: 15 residues. V was trimmed by 6 bases and J by 6 bases, leaving 18 bases between them.

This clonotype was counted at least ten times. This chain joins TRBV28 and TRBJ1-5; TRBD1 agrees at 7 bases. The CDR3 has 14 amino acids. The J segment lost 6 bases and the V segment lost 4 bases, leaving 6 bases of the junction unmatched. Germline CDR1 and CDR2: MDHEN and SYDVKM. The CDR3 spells CASSSGQDVQPQHF. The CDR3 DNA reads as TGTGCCAGCAGTTCCGGACAGGACGTTCAGCCCCAGCATTTT.

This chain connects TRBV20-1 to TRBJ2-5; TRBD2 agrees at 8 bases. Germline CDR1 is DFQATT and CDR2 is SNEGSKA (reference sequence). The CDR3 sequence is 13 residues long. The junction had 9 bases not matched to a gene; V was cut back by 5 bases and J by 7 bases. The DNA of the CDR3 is TGCAGTGCTCCTGGCGGGGGGCGCGGGACCCAGTACTTC. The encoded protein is CSAPGGGRGTQYF.

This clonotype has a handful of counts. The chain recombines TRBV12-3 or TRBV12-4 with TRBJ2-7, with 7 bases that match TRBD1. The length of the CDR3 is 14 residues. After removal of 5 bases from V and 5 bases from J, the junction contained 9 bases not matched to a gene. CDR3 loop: CASSAGTDNHEQYF. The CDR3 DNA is TGTGCCAGCAGTGCCGGGACAGACAATCACGAGCAGTACTTC.

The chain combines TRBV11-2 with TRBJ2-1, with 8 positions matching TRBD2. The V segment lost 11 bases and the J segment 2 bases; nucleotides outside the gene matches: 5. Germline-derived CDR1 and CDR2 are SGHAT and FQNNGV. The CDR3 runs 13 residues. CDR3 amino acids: CAVAGGTYNEQFF. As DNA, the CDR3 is TGTGCCGTCGCGGGGGGCACCTACAATGAGCAGTTCTTC.

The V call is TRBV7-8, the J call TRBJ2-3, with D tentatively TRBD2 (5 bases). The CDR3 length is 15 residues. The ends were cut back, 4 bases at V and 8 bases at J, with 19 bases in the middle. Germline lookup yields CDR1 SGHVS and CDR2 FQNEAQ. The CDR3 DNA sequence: TGTGCCAGCAGCTCAAGCGGAATTCTGGTCCCTACGCAGTATTTT. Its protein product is CASSSSGILVPTQYF.

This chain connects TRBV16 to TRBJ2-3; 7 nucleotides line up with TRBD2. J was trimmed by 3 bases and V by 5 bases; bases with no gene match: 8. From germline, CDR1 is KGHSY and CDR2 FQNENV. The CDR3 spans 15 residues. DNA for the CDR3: TGTGCCAGCAGCACGACTAGCTGGAGGACAGATACGCAGTATTTT. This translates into CASSTTSWRTDTQYF.

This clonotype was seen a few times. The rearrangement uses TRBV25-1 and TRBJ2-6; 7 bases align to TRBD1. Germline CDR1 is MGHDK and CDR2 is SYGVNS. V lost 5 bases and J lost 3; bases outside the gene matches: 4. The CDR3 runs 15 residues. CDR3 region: CASSRGGLGANVLTF. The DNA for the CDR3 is TGTGCCAGCAGTAGAGGGGGCCTTGGGGCCAACGTCCTGACTTTC.

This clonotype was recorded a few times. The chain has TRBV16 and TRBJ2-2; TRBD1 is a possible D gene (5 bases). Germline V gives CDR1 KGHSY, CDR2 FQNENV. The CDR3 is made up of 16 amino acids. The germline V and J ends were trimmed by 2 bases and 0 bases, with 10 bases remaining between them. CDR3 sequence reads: CASSQQGHSNTGELFF. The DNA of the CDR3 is TGTGCCAGCAGCCAACAGGGTCATTCGAACACCGGGGAGCTGTTTTTT. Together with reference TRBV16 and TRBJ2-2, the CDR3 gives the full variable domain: GEEVAQTPKHLVRGEGQKAKLYCAPIKGHSYVFWYQQVLKNEFKFLISFQNENVFDETGMPKERFSAKCLPNSPCSLEIQATKLEDSAVYFCASSQQGHSNTGELFFGEGSRLTVL.

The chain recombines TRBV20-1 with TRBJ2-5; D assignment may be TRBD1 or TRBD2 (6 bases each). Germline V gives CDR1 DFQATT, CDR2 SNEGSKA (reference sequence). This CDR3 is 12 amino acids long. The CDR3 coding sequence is TGCAGCTCCCAGTGGGGGGCGGAGACCCAGTACTTC. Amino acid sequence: CSSQWGAETQYF.

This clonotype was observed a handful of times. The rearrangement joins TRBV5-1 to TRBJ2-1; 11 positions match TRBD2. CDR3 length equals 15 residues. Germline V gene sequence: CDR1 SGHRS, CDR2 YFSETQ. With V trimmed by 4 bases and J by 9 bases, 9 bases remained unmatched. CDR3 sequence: CASSMTSGATGEQFF. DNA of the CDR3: TGCGCCAGCAGCATGACTAGCGGGGCGACCGGTGAGCAGTTCTTC.

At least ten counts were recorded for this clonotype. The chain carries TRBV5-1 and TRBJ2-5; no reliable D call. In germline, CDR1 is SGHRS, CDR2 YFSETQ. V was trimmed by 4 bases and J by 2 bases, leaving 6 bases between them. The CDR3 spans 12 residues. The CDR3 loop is CASSTAQETQYF. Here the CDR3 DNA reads TGCGCCAGCAGCACGGCACAAGAGACCCAGTACTTC. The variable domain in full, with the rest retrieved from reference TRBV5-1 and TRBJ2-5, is KAGVTQTPRYLIKTRGQQVTLSCSPISGHRSVSWYQQTPGQGLQFLFEYFSETQRNKGNFPGRFSGRQFSNSRSEMNVSTLELGDSALYLCASSTAQETQYFGPGTRLLVL.

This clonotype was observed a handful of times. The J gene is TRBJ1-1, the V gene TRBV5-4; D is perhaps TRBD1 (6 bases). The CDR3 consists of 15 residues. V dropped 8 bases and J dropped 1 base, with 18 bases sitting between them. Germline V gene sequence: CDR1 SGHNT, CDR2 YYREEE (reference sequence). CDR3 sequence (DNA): TGTGCCAGTACGGGGGCGGGTCGCGCGAACACTGAAGCTTTCTTT. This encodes CASTGAGRANTEAFF.

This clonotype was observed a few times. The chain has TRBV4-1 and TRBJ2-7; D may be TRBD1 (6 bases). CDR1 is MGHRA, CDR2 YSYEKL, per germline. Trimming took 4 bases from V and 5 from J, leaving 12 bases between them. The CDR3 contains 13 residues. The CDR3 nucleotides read TGCGCCAGCAGCCTAACAGGGATCGACGAGCAGTACTTC. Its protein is CASSLTGIDEQYF.

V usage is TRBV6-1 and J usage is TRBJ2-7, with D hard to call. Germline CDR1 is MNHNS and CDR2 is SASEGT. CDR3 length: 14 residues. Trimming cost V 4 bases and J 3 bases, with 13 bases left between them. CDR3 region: CASSAPPSSYEQYF. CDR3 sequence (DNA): TGTGCCAGCAGTGCCCCCCCTAGTAGCTACGAGCAGTACTTC.

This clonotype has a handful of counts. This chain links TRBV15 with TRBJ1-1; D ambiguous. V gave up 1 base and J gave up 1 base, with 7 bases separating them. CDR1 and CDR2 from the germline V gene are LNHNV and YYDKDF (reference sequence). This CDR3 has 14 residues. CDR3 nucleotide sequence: TGTGCCACCAGCAGAGTATCGGGGAACACTGAAGCTTTCTTT. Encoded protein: CATSRVSGNTEAFF.

Written as DNA, the CDR3 is TGTGCCAGCAGCTTAGTGGGGGGAGGGCCCGATGAGCAGTTCTTC. Residues: CASSLVGGGPDEQFF. This sequence joins TRBV7-9 and TRBJ2-1; the match to TRBD2 covers 7 bases. The CDR3 spans 15 residues. V shed 1 base and J 8 bases; nucleotides not matched to a gene: 8. Germline V lookup: CDR1 SEHNR, CDR2 FQNEAQ (reference sequence).

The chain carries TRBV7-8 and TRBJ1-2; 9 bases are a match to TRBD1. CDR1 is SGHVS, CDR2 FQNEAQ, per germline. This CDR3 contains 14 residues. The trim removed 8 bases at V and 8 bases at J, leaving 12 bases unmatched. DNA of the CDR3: TGTGCCAGCCCTTCCCTCCGGGACAGGGACGGCTACACCTTC. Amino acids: CASPSLRDRDGYTF.

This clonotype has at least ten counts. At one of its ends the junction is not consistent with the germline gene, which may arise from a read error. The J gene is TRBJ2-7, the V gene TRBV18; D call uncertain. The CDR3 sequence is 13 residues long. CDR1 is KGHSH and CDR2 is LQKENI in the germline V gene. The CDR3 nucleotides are TGCGCCAGCAGCCCTCCACTCTCCTACGAGCAGTACTTC. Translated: CASSPPLSYEQYF.

The DNA for the CDR3 is TGTGCCAGCAGTCCCCAGGGGGCGCTGGACACCGGGGAGCTGTTTTTT. Residues: CASSPQGALDTGELFF. V and J are TRBV12-3 or TRBV12-4 and TRBJ2-2, with 8 positions matching TRBD1. The CDR3 is made up of 16 amino acids. The J segment lost 3 bases and the V segment lost 5 bases, leaving 8 bases of the junction unmatched.

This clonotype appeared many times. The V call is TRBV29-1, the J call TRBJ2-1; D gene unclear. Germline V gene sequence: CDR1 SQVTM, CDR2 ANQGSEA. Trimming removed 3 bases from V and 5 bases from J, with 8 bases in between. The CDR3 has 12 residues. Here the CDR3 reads CSVDGENNEQFF. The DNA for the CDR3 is TGCAGCGTTGATGGAGAGAACAATGAGCAGTTCTTC.

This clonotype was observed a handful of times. The CDR3 region is CSAVSSGRGTDTQYF. The CDR3 bases are TGCAGTGCCGTCAGTAGCGGGAGAGGCACAGATACGCAGTATTTT. The chain couples TRBV20-1 to TRBJ2-3; 9 bases match TRBD2. The ends lost 6 bases at V and 1 base at J; junction bases unmatched: 8. Germline values: CDR1 DFQATT, CDR2 SNEGSKA (reference sequence). This CDR3 region has 15 residues.

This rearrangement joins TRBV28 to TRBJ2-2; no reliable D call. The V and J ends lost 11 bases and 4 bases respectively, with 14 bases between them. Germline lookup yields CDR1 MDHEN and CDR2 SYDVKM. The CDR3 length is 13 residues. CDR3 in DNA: TGTGCCGCCCGAGAAGGGATCACCGGGGAGCTGTTTTTT. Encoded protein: CAAREGITGELFF.

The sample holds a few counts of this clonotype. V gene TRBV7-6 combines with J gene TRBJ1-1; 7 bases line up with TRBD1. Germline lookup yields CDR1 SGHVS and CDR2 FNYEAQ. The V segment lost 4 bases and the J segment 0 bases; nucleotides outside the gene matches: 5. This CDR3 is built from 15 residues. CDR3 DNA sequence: TGTGCCAGCAGCTCCCAGGGGGAAATGAACACTGAAGCTTTCTTT. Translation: CASSSQGEMNTEAFF.

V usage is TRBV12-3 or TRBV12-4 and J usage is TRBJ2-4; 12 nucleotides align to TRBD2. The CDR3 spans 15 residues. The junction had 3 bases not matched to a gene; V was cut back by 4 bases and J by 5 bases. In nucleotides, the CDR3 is TGTGCCAGCAGTTCCCGACTAGCGGGAGAAAACATTCAGTACTTC. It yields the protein CASSSRLAGENIQYF.

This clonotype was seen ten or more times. CDR3 amino acids: CASSSLYEQYF. The DNA of the CDR3 is TGTGCCAGCAGTTCCCTCTACGAGCAGTACTTC. J is TRBJ2-7 and V is TRBV12-3 or TRBV12-4; D uncertain. The CDR3 runs 11 residues. The germline V and J ends were trimmed by 4 bases and 3 bases, with 4 bases remaining between them.